This T cell receptor (beta chain) was captured by sequencing in a study of radiotherapy plus CTLA-4 blockade in lung cancer. Germline CDR1 MNHEY, CDR2 SVGAGI. This CDR3 has 14 residues. After removal of 5 bases from V and 3 bases from J, the junction contained 6 bases not matched to a gene. Sequenced by immunoSEQ multiplex PCR; TCRdb stores in-frame clones only, minus some. The data show some 110,000 clones, around 85% seen once. Participants had chemo-refractory metastatic non-small-cell lung cancer and were treated with focal radiation plus ipilimumab CTLA-4 blockade. Study conclusions and caveats: Reported findings show early blood T cell clone dynamics, with interferon-beta, best predicted response. In blood, tumor-derived TCR clones expanded after radiotherapy plus ipilimumab.

In the case of this clone: The antigen is not known.

V gene TRBV6-5 combines with J gene TRBJ1-2, with TRBD1 matching 7 bases. The receptor's source is a human donor with non-small cell lung cancer that progressed on radiotherapy plus ipilimumab. Some clones in this sample may be carry-over from other donors' samples. The material sequenced was peripheral blood, taken from a patient treated with radiotherapy plus ipilimumab. CDR3 residues: CASSLMTGYYGYTF. CDR3 in DNA: TGTGCCAGCAGTCTTATGACAGGGTACTATGGCTACACCTTC.